The TCR beta chain described here comes from a study of blood T cell repertoires in COVID-19. Study-wide context: Whether acute or convalescent, the COVID-19 samples came from the United States, Italy and Spain. Nucleic acid was either cDNA or gDNA, and it came from T cells, B-cell-depleted T cells, or PBMCs.

Authors' processing steps: For nucleated cells, counts were estimated from reference gene primer amplification. Produced via immunoSEQ multiplex PCR; TCRdb's table is partial and in-frame only. The V and J calls and clone size were taken over from that table, and D and trimming were inferred from the DNA. The data show tens of thousands of clones, around 89% seen once. Germline V gives CDR1 WNHNN, CDR2 SYGVQD (reference sequence). The CDR3 loop spans 16 amino acids. J lost 0 bases, V lost 1 base, and 2 bases had no gene match. What was sequenced was peripheral blood. V and J are TRBV10-1 and TRBJ2-1; 8 nucleotides align to TRBD2. The TCR originated in a woman aged 60-75 years with acute or convalescent COVID-19. The CDR3 DNA follows: TGCGCCAGCAGTGAGTGGCGGGGGGTCTCCTACAATGAGCAGTTCTTC. Translating gives CASSEWRGVSYNEQFF.